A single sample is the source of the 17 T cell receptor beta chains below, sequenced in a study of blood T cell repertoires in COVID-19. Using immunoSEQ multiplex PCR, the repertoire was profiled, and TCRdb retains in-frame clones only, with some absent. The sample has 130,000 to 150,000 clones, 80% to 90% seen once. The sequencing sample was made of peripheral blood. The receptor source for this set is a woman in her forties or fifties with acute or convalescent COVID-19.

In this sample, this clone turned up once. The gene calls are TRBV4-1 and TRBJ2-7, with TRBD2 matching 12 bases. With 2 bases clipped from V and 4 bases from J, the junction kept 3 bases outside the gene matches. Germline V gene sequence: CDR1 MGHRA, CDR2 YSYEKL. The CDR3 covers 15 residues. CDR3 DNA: TGCGCCAGCAGCCAATTGACTAGCGGGAGATACGAGCAGTACTTC. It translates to CASSQLTSGRYEQYF.

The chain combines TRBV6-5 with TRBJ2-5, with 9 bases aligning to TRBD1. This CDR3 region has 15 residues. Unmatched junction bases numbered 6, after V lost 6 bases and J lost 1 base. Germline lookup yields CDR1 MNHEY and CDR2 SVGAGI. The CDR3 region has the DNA TGTGCCAGCAGCAGGACAGGGGTCCTCCAAGAGACCCAGTACTTC. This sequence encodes CASSRTGVLQETQYF.

CDR3 DNA sequence: TGTGCCAGCTACGGGGTCGACCACGAGCAGTACTTC. Its protein is CASYGVDHEQYF. J is TRBJ2-7 and V is TRBV9; TRBD2 might be the D (5 bases). The CDR3 spans 12 residues. Trimming cost V 7 bases and J 5 bases, with 13 bases left between them. Germline V CDR1 and CDR2: SGDLS, YYNGEE.

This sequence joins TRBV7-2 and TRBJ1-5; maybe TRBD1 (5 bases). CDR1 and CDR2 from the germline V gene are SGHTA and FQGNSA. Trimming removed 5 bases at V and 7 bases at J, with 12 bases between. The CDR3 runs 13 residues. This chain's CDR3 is CASSPQQGQPQHF. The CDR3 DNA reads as TGTGCCAGCAGCCCCCAGCAGGGCCAGCCCCAGCATTTT.

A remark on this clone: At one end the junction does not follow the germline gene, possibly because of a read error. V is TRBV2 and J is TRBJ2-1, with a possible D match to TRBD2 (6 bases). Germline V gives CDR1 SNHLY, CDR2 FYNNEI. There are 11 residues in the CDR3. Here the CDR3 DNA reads TGTGCCAGCAAATACACGGGAGAGCTGTTCTTC. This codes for CASKYTGELFF.

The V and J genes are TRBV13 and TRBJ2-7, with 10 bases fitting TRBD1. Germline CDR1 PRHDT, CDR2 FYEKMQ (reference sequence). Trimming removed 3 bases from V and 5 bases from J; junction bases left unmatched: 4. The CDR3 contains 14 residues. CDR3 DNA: TGTGCCAGCAGCTTGGGACAGGGGATAAACGAGCAGTACTTC. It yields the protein CASSLGQGINEQYF.

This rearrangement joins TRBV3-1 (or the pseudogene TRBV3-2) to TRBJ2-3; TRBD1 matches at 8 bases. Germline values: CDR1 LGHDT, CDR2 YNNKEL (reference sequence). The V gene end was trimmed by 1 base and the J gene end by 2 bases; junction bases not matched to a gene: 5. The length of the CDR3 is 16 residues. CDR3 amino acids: CASSQADRGFTDTQYF. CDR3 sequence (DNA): TGTGCCAGCAGCCAAGCCGACAGGGGTTTCACAGATACGCAGTATTTT.

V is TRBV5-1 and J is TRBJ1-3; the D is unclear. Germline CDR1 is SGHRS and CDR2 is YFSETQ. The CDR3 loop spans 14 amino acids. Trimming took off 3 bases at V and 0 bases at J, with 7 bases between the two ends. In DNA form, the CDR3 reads TGCGCCAGCAGCTCCGGGATCTCTGGAAACACCATATATTTT. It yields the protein CASSSGISGNTIYF.

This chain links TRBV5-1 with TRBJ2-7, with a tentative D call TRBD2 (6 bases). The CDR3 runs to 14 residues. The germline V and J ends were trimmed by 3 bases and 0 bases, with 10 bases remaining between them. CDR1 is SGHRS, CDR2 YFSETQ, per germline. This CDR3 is CASSSDGSSYEQYF. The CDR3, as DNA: TGCGCCAGCAGCTCCGACGGGAGCTCCTACGAGCAGTACTTC.

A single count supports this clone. The CDR3 loop is CASSSRPDGDNEQFF. The CDR3, as DNA: TGTGCCAGCAGTTCCCGGCCCGACGGAGACAATGAGCAGTTCTTC. V gene TRBV6-5 combines with J gene TRBJ2-1; D gene unclear. CDR1 and CDR2 (germline): MNHEY, SVGAGI. The V end was cut by 4 bases, the J end by 5 bases, with 15 bases between. The CDR3 sequence is 15 residues long.

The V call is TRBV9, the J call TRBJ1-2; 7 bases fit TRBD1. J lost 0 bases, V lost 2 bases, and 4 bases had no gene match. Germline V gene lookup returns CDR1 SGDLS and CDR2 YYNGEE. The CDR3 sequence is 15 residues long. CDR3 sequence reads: CASSVGTASNYGYTF. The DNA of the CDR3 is TGTGCCAGCAGCGTCGGGACAGCCTCTAACTATGGCTACACCTTC.

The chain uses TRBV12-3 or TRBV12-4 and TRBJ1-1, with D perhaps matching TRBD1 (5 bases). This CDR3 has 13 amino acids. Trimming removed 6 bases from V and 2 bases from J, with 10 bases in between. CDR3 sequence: CASRPGANTEAFF. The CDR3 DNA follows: TGTGCCAGCAGACCTGGGGCTAACACTGAAGCTTTCTTT.

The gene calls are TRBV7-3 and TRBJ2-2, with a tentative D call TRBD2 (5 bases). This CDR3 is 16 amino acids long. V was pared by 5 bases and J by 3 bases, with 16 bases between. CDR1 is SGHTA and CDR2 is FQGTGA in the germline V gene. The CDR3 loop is CASSPGVAFDTGELFF. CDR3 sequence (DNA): TGTGCCAGCAGCCCCGGGGTAGCCTTCGACACCGGGGAGCTGTTTTTT.

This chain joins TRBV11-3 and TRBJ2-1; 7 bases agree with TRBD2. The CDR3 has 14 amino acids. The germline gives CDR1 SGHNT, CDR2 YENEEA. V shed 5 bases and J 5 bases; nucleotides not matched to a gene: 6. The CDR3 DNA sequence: TGTGCCAGCAGCCCTAATCGGGGGGACAATGAGCAGTTCTTC. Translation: CASSPNRGDNEQFF.

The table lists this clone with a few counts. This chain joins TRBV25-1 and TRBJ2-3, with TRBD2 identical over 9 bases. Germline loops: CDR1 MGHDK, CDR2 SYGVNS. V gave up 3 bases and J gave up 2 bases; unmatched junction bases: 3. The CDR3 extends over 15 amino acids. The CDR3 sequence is CASSDSGGITDTQYF. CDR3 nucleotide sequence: TGTGCCAGCAGTGATAGCGGGGGCATCACAGATACGCAGTATTTT.

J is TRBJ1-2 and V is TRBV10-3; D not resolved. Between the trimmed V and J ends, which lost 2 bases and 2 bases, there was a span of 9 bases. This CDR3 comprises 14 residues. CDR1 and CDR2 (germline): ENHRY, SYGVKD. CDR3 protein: CAISEINSNYGYTF. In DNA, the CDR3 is TGTGCCATCAGTGAGATAAACAGCAACTATGGCTACACCTTC.

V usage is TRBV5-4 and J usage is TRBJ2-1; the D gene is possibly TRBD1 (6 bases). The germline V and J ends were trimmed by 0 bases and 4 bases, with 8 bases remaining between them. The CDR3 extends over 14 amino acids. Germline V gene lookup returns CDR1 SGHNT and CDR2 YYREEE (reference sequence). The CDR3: CASSLVGQYNEQFF. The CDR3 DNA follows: TGTGCCAGCAGCTTGGTGGGACAATACAATGAGCAGTTCTTC.